The 32 T cell receptor beta chains below were found in one sample sequenced in a study of cytomegalovirus exposure and HLA in healthy donors (dated by TCRdb to about 2017). The library was generated by the immunoSEQ multiplex PCR assay. For the multiplex PCR, a mixture combining 60 forward primers for TCR Vbeta segments and 13 reverse primers for TCR Jbeta segments was used. TCRdb provides this immuneACCESS table in a form limited to in-frame rearrangements. Some clones are lacking; in checked studies, under half of them reflect an unresolved V gene, and why the rest are absent is not known. Across this sample there are 150,000 to 200,000 clones, with under 85% seen only once. 3.1% of the sample comes from the top ten. The sequenced sample consisted of PBMCs. The receptors shown here come from a female donor in good health and CMV-seronegative.

CDR3 amino acids: CASSSLAGGDYNEQFF. DNA of the CDR3: TGTGCCAGCAGTTCACTAGCGGGGGGCGACTACAATGAGCAGTTCTTC. The chain employs TRBV6-5 and TRBJ2-1; 12 bases map to TRBD2. The germline V gene has CDR1 MNHEY and CDR2 SVGAGI. V was clipped by 4 bases and J by 3 bases; unmatched bases: 4. The CDR3 loop spans 16 amino acids.

The chain uses TRBV7-3 and TRBJ2-2; D unclear. The length of the CDR3 is 14 residues. Germline V gene data show CDR1 as SGHTA and CDR2 as FQGTGA. Trimming took 2 bases from V and 2 from J, leaving 6 bases between them. CDR3 loop: CASSLYRNTGELFF. Here the CDR3 DNA reads TGTGCCAGCAGCTTATATAGAAACACCGGGGAGCTGTTTTTT. Filled out from reference TRBV7-3 and TRBJ2-2, the complete variable domain reads GAGVSQTPSNKVTEKGKYVELRCDPISGHTALYWYRQSLGQGPEFLIYFQGTGAADDSGLPNDRFFAVRPEGSVSTLKIQRTERGDSAVYLCASSLYRNTGELFFGEGSRLTVL.

Here the CDR3 DNA reads TGTGCCAGCAGTAAGCCAGCGACAGATACGCAGTATTTT. It is translated as CASSKPATDTQYF. V is TRBV25-1 and J is TRBJ2-3; D is uncertain. V lost 5 bases and J 3 bases, leaving 9 bases between the germline ends. This CDR3 comprises 13 residues. Germline-derived CDR1 and CDR2 are MGHDK and SYGVNS.

The chain couples TRBV28 to TRBJ1-3, with 7 bases that match TRBD1. The CDR3 is made up of 17 amino acids. The junction had 10 bases not matched to a gene; V was cut back by 5 bases and J by 0 bases. The V gene's germline CDR1 is MDHEN and CDR2 SYDVKM. The CDR3 sequence: CASSLPRQGPSGNTIYF. The CDR3 region has the DNA TGTGCCAGCAGTCTTCCCCGACAGGGACCCTCTGGAAACACCATATATTTT.

This rearrangement joins TRBV19 to TRBJ1-2; TRBD1 matches at 9 bases. Germline V gene data show CDR1 as LNHDA and CDR2 as SQIVND (reference sequence). The CDR3 length is 14 residues. Trimming took 4 bases from V and 4 from J; bases not matched to a gene: 4. The CDR3, as DNA: TGTGCCAGTAGTAGGACAGGGGAAGCCTATGGCTACACCTTC. It is translated as CASSRTGEAYGYTF. Full variable domain (outside the CDR3, taken from reference TRBV19 and TRBJ1-2): DGGITQSPKYLFRKEGQNVTLSCEQNLNHDAMYWYRQDPGQGLRLIYYSQIVNDFQKGDIAEGYSVSREKKESFPLTVTSAQKNPTAFYLCASSRTGEAYGYTFGSGTRLTVV.

The chain joins TRBV5-4 to TRBJ2-7; 8 nucleotides align to TRBD1. V dropped 4 bases and J dropped 3; count of bases not matched to a gene: 9. Germline CDR1 is SGHNT and CDR2 is YYREEE (reference sequence). The CDR3 is 15 residues long. The CDR3 nucleotides are TGTGCCAGCAGCCTGCAACCGGGGACAGGCTACGAGCAGTACTTC. Translation: CASSLQPGTGYEQYF.

The rearrangement uses TRBV7-6 and TRBJ1-3, with D possibly TRBD1 on 5 matching bases. Germline-derived CDR1 and CDR2 are SGHVS and FNYEAQ. The germline V and J ends were trimmed by 5 bases and 1 base, with 12 bases remaining between them. This CDR3 spans 15 amino acids. For the CDR3, the DNA is TGTGCCAGCAGCCCTCAAAGGGGATCTGGAAACACCATATATTTT. It codes for CASSPQRGSGNTIYF.

The V and J genes are TRBV4-1 and TRBJ1-2; 7 positions agree with TRBD1. The V gene end was trimmed by 4 bases and the J gene end by 2 bases; junction bases not matched to a gene: 10. This CDR3 has 16 residues. Germline V gene lookup returns CDR1 MGHRA and CDR2 YSYEKL. The CDR3, as DNA: TGCGCCAGCAGCCTCTCACGGGACAGACCCAACTATGGCTACACCTTC. Amino acid sequence: CASSLSRDRPNYGYTF.

This chain uses TRBV1 with TRBJ2-1; the DNA was not compared with TRBD2, the D call given in the table. TRBV1 is an annotated pseudogene. The CDR3 covers 13 residues. Here the CDR3 reads CTSSGGANNEQFF. The DNA of the CDR3 is TGCACCAGCAGCGGGGGGGCCAACAATGAGCAGTTCTTC.

V is TRBV5-6 and J is TRBJ2-7, with D tentatively TRBD2 (6 bases). V lost 1 base to trimming and J lost 6 bases, with 14 bases between them. CDR3 length: 14 residues. The V gene's germline CDR1 is SGHDT and CDR2 YYEEEE. The CDR3: CASSLYRGNGEQYF. The DNA for the CDR3 is TGTGCCAGCAGCTTGTATCGCGGGAATGGCGAGCAGTACTTC.

This chain joins TRBV7-2 and TRBJ1-1; 10 positions match TRBD1. Germline V gene data show CDR1 as SGHTA and CDR2 as FQGNSA. This CDR3 is 15 amino acids long. The trim removed 5 bases at V and 3 bases at J, leaving 6 bases unmatched. The CDR3 DNA sequence: TGTGCCAGCAGCCCGTGGACAGGGGGGGACACTGAAGCTTTCTTT. Translation: CASSPWTGGDTEAFF.

The V call is TRBV5-6, the J call TRBJ1-6; TRBD1 is a possible D gene (6 bases). Germline V CDR1 and CDR2: SGHDT, YYEEEE. V gave up 4 bases and J gave up 0 bases, with 14 bases separating them. CDR3 length equals 17 residues. CDR3 loop: CASSRRQASSYNSPLHF. CDR3 nucleotide sequence: TGTGCCAGCAGCCGCAGACAGGCCAGCTCCTATAATTCACCCCTCCACTTT.

This clone was recorded a few times. The J gene is TRBJ1-4, the V gene TRBV27, with 11 bases matching TRBD1. The ends lost 3 bases at V and 8 bases at J; junction bases unmatched: 8. CDR1 and CDR2 (germline): MNHEY, SMNVEV (reference sequence). This CDR3 has 16 residues. The CDR3 nucleotides read TGTGCCAGCAGTTTGGGAAGGACAGGGGGCTACGAAAAACTGTTTTTT. This translates into CASSLGRTGGYEKLFF.

The genes are TRBV6-6 and TRBJ2-5; 13 nucleotides align to TRBD2. There are 15 residues in the CDR3. After removal of 6 bases from V and 2 bases from J, the junction contained 3 bases not matched to a gene. Germline CDR1 reads MNHNY; CDR2 reads SVGAGI (reference sequence). CDR3 protein: CASRGLAGAQETQYF. The CDR3 bases are TGTGCCAGCAGAGGACTAGCGGGGGCACAAGAGACCCAGTACTTC.

As for this clone: Other DNA sequences in this sample translate to the same CDR3. The rearrangement joins TRBV7-6 to TRBJ2-7; D remains ambiguous. The CDR3 runs 14 residues. The germline V and J ends were trimmed by 1 base and 7 bases, with 14 bases remaining between them. Germline lookup yields CDR1 SGHVS and CDR2 FNYEAQ. In DNA, the CDR3 is TGTGCCAGCAGCTTAGTCGGTGCCGCCAATGAGCAGTACTTC. This encodes CASSLVGAANEQYF.

On this clone itself: Other nucleotide sequences in the sample specify the same CDR3. The rearrangement links TRBV6-1 to TRBJ2-3, with a possible D match to TRBD1 (6 bases). This CDR3 comprises 14 residues. V lost 2 bases, J lost 2 bases, and 8 bases lay in between. Per the germline V gene, CDR1 is MNHNS and CDR2 is SASEGT. CDR3 sequence (DNA): TGTGCCAGCAGTGAACAGGGGTTCACAGATACGCAGTATTTT. It specifies CASSEQGFTDTQYF.

The J gene is TRBJ2-7, the V gene TRBV10-3; D is perhaps TRBD1 (5 bases). CDR3 size: 13 residues. V was pared by 8 bases and J by 7 bases, with 18 bases between. The germline gives CDR1 ENHRY, CDR2 SYGVKD. The CDR3 reads CAIQAAGPREQYF. The CDR3 DNA reads TGTGCCATCCAGGCGGCAGGGCCTAGGGAGCAGTACTTC.

This chain uses TRBV5-1 with TRBJ2-2; a possible D gene is TRBD2 (5 bases). The length of the CDR3 is 12 residues. Per the germline V gene, CDR1 is SGHRS and CDR2 is YFSETQ. The V and J ends lost 2 bases and 7 bases respectively, with 6 bases between them. CDR3 sequence (DNA): TGCGCCAGCAGCTTCGAGGGCGGGGAGCTGTTTTTT. Encoded protein: CASSFEGGELFF.

This chain joins TRBV6-5 and TRBJ1-5; 9 nucleotides match TRBD1. From germline, CDR1 is MNHEY and CDR2 SVGAGI. Trimming cost V 6 bases and J 4 bases; bases outside gene matches: 7. This CDR3 spans 15 amino acids. The chain's CDR3 is CASSRDRAENQPQHF. The DNA for the CDR3 is TGTGCCAGCAGCCGGGACAGGGCTGAAAATCAGCCCCAGCATTTT.

The rearrangement uses TRBV11-2 and TRBJ1-6, with D possibly matching TRBD1 (6 bases). The CDR3 is 16 amino acids. With 4 bases removed from V and 5 bases from J, the gap between germline ends came to 15 bases. Germline assignment: CDR1 SGHAT and CDR2 FQNNGV. The CDR3 nucleotides are TGTGCCAGCAGCTACTCAACCGGGACAAATAATTCACCCCTCCACTTT. The encoded protein is CASSYSTGTNNSPLHF.

Points on this clone: The junction departs from germline at one end; a sequencing error may be responsible. The chain joins TRBV4-2 to TRBJ1-5; 7 bases agree with TRBD1. The CDR3 is made up of 15 amino acids. From germline, CDR1 is LGHNA and CDR2 YNFKEQ. In DNA form, the CDR3 reads TGTACCAGCAGCCAAGAGAGGGGGCGGAATCAGCCCCAGCATTTT. Translation gives CTSSQERGRNQPQHF.

The chain is built from TRBV6-4 and TRBJ2-2; 7 bases line up with TRBD1. CDR1 is MRHNA and CDR2 is SNTAGT in the germline V gene. Germline trimming cut 4 bases from V and 5 bases from J; bases unmatched to any gene: 4. This CDR3 has 14 amino acids. CDR3 DNA sequence: TGTGCCAGCAGTGCTCAGACAGGGACCGGGGAGCTGTTTTTT. It encodes CASSAQTGTGELFF.

In this sample, this clone turned up a few times. This rearrangement joins TRBV28 to TRBJ2-7, with D perhaps TRBD1 (5 bases). In germline, CDR1 is MDHEN, CDR2 SYDVKM. The V and J ends lost 3 bases and 0 bases respectively, with 9 bases between them. The CDR3 totals 14 residues. The CDR3 DNA reads as TGTGCCAGCAGTTTTTTGGACAACTCCTACGAGCAGTACTTC. Residues: CASSFLDNSYEQYF.

A few counts support this clone. The V and J genes are TRBV28 and TRBJ2-3; tentative D call: TRBD1 (7 bases). The CDR3 is 15 amino acids. Trimming removed 2 bases from V and 12 bases from J, with 21 bases in between. Germline lookup yields CDR1 MDHEN and CDR2 SYDVKM. CDR3 sequence: CASSLRGGGIDRQYF. The CDR3, as DNA: TGTGCCAGCAGTTTACGTGGAGGGGGCATCGATCGCCAGTATTTT.

J is TRBJ1-2 and V is TRBV25-1; TRBD1 matches at 8 bases. V shed 4 bases and J 6 bases; nucleotides not matched to a gene: 4. This CDR3 has 13 amino acids. The V gene's germline CDR1 is MGHDK and CDR2 SYGVNS. The CDR3 is CASSAPDRDGYTF. Written as DNA, the CDR3 is TGTGCCAGCAGTGCCCCGGACAGGGATGGCTACACCTTC.

This clone was picked up one time. The gene calls are TRBV28 and TRBJ2-3; TRBD2 matches 11 bases. In germline, CDR1 is MDHEN, CDR2 SYDVKM. This CDR3 has 20 residues. Germline trimming cut 8 bases from V and 4 bases from J; bases unmatched to any gene: 23. Here the CDR3 DNA reads TGTGCCAGCCGACCCGACCCCCCATCGCCTAGCGGGGGGAGTTCAGATACGCAGTATTTT. Translating it yields CASRPDPPSPSGGSSDTQYF.

This clone was seen more than once but under ten times. The V and J genes are TRBV29-1 and TRBJ1-5, with D maybe TRBD1 (6 bases). The CDR3 has 14 amino acids. The V gene's germline CDR1 is SQVTM and CDR2 ANQGSEA. V shed 4 bases and J shed 2 bases, with 12 bases lying between them. The CDR3 loop reads CSVARGAGNQPQHF. The CDR3, as DNA: TGCAGCGTTGCCAGGGGAGCGGGCAATCAGCCCCAGCATTTT.

In regard to this clone: This same CDR3 is encoded by further DNA sequences in the sample. V gene TRBV10-2 combines with J gene TRBJ1-6; TRBD1 matches 7 bases. Per germline, CDR1 WSHSY and CDR2 SAAADI. J gave up 6 bases and V 6 bases, and 5 bases lay outside the gene matches. The CDR3 is 14 residues long. The CDR3 spells CASRPGQFNSPLHF. Written as DNA, the CDR3 is TGCGCCAGCAGGCCGGGACAGTTTAATTCACCCCTCCACTTT.

The rearrangement uses TRBV19 and TRBJ1-6; 8 bases map to TRBD1. Germline CDR1 reads LNHDA; CDR2 reads SQIVND (reference sequence). With V trimmed by 4 bases and J by 5 bases, 7 bases remained unmatched. The CDR3 is 16 residues long. CDR3 amino acids: CASSTQDREDNSPLHF. CDR3 nucleotides: TGTGCCAGTAGTACCCAGGACAGGGAAGATAATTCACCCCTCCACTTT.

The chain is built from TRBV5-1 and TRBJ2-1; 12 nucleotides align to TRBD2. J lost 7 bases, V lost 4 bases, and 9 bases had no gene match. Per germline, CDR1 SGHRS and CDR2 YFSETQ. There are 16 residues in the CDR3. The CDR3 region has the DNA TGCGCCAGCAGCACGGGACTAGCGGGCTTTCGGAATGAGCAGTTCTTC. It yields the protein CASSTGLAGFRNEQFF.

The chain combines TRBV7-8 with TRBJ1-2; D unclear. The V end lost 1 base, the J end lost 4 bases, and 10 bases lay between the germline ends. The CDR3 contains 14 residues. In germline, CDR1 is SGHVS, CDR2 FQNEAQ. The CDR3 is CASSLGVTGYGYTF. Written as DNA, the CDR3 is TGTGCCAGCAGCTTAGGCGTCACGGGCTATGGCTACACCTTC.

This chain links TRBV5-1 with TRBJ2-2; 7 bases are a match to TRBD2. J gave up 5 bases and V 1 base, and 11 bases lay outside the gene matches. This CDR3 has 17 amino acids. Germline V lookup: CDR1 SGHRS, CDR2 YFSETQ. CDR3 amino acids: CASSLFGGGFSTGELFF. The CDR3 bases are TGCGCCAGCAGCTTGTTTGGGGGGGGATTTTCGACCGGGGAGCTGTTTTTT. The full variable domain, rest sourced from reference TRBV5-1 and TRBJ2-2, is KAGVTQTPRYLIKTRGQQVTLSCSPISGHRSVSWYQQTPGQGLQFLFEYFSETQRNKGNFPGRFSGRQFSNSRSEMNVSTLELGDSALYLCASSLFGGGFSTGELFFGEGSRLTVL.